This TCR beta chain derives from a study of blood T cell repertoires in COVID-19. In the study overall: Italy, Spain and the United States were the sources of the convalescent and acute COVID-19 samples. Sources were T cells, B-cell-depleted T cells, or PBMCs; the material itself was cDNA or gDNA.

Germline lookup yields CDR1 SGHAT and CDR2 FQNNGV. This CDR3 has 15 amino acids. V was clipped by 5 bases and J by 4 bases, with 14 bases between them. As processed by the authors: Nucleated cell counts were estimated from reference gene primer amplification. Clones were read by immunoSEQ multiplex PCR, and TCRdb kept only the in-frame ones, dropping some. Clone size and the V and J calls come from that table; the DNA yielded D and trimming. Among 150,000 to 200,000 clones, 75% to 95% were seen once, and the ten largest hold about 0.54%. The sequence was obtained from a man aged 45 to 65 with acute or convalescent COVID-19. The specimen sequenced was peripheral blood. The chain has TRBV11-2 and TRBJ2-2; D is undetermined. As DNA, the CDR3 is TGTGCCAGCAGCCGTTTGCGCTGGAGCACCGGGGAGCTGTTTTTT. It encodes CASSRLRWSTGELFF.